This TCR beta chain is drawn from a study of blood T cell repertoires in COVID-19. In the study overall: Specimens from acute and convalescent COVID-19 originated in the United States, Italy and Spain. Nucleic acid was either cDNA or gDNA, and it came from T cells, B-cell-depleted T cells, or PBMCs.

V lost 6 bases and J lost 5, with 17 bases in between. The CDR3 length is 14 residues. The germline V gene encodes CDR1 SQVTM and CDR2 ANQGSEA. Authors' methods: Researchers report that nucleated cell counts were estimated from reference gene primer amplification. Measured with immunoSEQ multiplex PCR; TCRdb has only the in-frame clones, and not every one. That table is the source of V, J and clone size, and D and trimming were worked out from the DNA. The data hold more than 200,000 clones, with 84% observed a single time. Patients in Seattle were enrolled during active infection, then followed longitudinally. The count of this clone is one.

Sequencing was performed on peripheral blood. The rearrangement links TRBV29-1 to TRBJ1-5, with D maybe TRBD1 (5 bases). The TCR comes from a woman at least 80 years old with COVID-19, enrolled during active disease. CDR3: CSVRGTSTDQPQHF. Here the CDR3 DNA reads TGCAGCGTCCGCGGGACCTCGACGGATCAGCCCCAGCATTTT.